This TCR beta chain was recorded in a study of patients and donors after allogeneic stem cell transplantation. The CDR3 spans 15 residues. The V end was cut by 5 bases, the J end by 5 bases, with 18 bases between. TCRdb used MiXCR to reprocess the RT-PCR reads, holding one entry per CDR3 protein. The sample yields some 90,000 distinct CDR3 sequences, under 50% seen once. Sequencing was done on a sample of blood, either unsorted or a sorted T cell fraction (not recorded which). The source is a human donor who was either an allogeneic HSCT recipient or a stem cell or donor lymphocyte infusion donor (not recorded which). It is not recorded whose cells these are; they may come from a transplant donor. The V gene is TRBV12-3 or TRBV12-4, the J gene TRBJ1-2, with D hard to call. In DNA form, the CDR3 reads TGTGCCAGCAGTGCTCGTTTGTCGAGCCTTTATGGCTACACCTTC. Its protein is CASSARLSSLYGYTF.